Below, 24 T cell receptor beta chains from the same sample are listed, as sequenced in a study of T-cell reconstitution after alpha-beta-depleted transplantation in children. TCRbeta library preparation incorporated unique molecular identifiers. TCRdb reanalysed the PCR reads using MiXCR and keeps one entry per CDR3 protein. The table has about 980,000 distinct CDR3 sequences, 25% to 35% seen once. The sample here was PBMCs, mostly from graft donor cells, taken 360 days after TCRalphabeta/CD19-depleted stem cell transplant. Receptors were obtained from a boy in the first two years of life who had a stem cell transplant for SCID, so the T cells may come from the graft donor.

The genes are TRBV2 and TRBJ2-1; TRBD2 matches 8 bases. CDR3 size: 15 residues. After removal of 7 bases from V and 4 bases from J, the junction contained 9 bases not matched to a gene. Germline assignment: CDR1 SNHLY and CDR2 FYNNEI. The CDR3 bases are TGTGCCAGCAAGGTCGGGGGGGCACTTTACAATGAGCAGTTCTTC. The encoded protein is CASKVGGALYNEQFF.

This clonotype was observed a handful of times. This chain links TRBV5-4 with TRBJ2-5; possible D gene TRBD2, 6 bases. CDR3 length equals 15 residues. The germline V gene has CDR1 SGHNT and CDR2 YYREEE (reference sequence). V lost 1 base and J 0 bases, leaving 10 bases between the germline ends. CDR3 coding DNA: TGTGCCAGCAGCTTGAGTACTAGCAACCAAGAGACCCAGTACTTC. The encoded protein is CASSLSTSNQETQYF.

The V and J genes are TRBV18 and TRBJ2-1; D call uncertain. The CDR3 extends over 13 amino acids. V dropped 8 bases and J dropped 6 bases, with 14 bases sitting between them. Germline-derived CDR1 and CDR2 are KGHSH and LQKENI. The CDR3 sequence: CASLPGPRNEQFF. The CDR3 coding sequence is TGTGCCAGCCTGCCAGGACCTCGCAATGAGCAGTTCTTC.

This clonotype has just a few counts. The chain carries TRBV20-1 and TRBJ2-7, with D possibly matching TRBD2 (6 bases). Trimming cost V 1 base and J 2 bases, with 15 bases left between them. CDR3 length: 15 residues. Germline lookup yields CDR1 DFQATT and CDR2 SNEGSKA (reference sequence). Here the CDR3 DNA reads TGCAGTGCTAGAGCCCTGGAGGGGTTAACCTACGAGCAGTACTTC. Protein sequence: CSARALEGLTYEQYF.

This clonotype was recorded many times. The J gene is TRBJ2-2, the V gene TRBV4-1; 7 bases map to TRBD1. Germline CDR1 and CDR2: MGHRA and YSYEKL. The V segment lost 6 bases and the J segment 6 bases; nucleotides outside the gene matches: 10. CDR3 size: 15 residues. CDR3 in DNA: TGCGCCAGCAGACCCAAAACAGGGGTGCCCGGGGAGCTGTTTTTT. It specifies CASRPKTGVPGELFF.

This chain links TRBV5-1 with TRBJ2-2, with 10 bases matching TRBD1. V shed 5 bases and J 0 bases; nucleotides not matched to a gene: 10. The CDR3 has 18 amino acids. Germline V gene sequence: CDR1 SGHRS, CDR2 YFSETQ. This chain's CDR3 is CASSRGQGPPTNTGELFF. DNA of the CDR3: TGCGCCAGCAGTAGGGGACAGGGGCCCCCCACGAACACCGGGGAGCTGTTTTTT.

At least ten counts were recorded for this clonotype. CDR3 loop: CAISNQGATDTQYF. The CDR3, as DNA: TGTGCCATCAGTAATCAGGGCGCCACAGATACGCAGTATTTT. J is TRBJ2-3 and V is TRBV10-3, with a possible D match to TRBD1 (5 bases). V lost 5 bases and J lost 2, with 11 bases in between. This CDR3 contains 14 residues. Germline-derived CDR1 and CDR2 are ENHRY and SYGVKD.

This clonotype was seen a handful of times. The chain carries TRBV18 and TRBJ2-1; possible D gene TRBD1, 6 bases. CDR3 length equals 15 residues. Trimming removed 0 bases at V and 7 bases at J, with 13 bases between. Germline V gives CDR1 KGHSH, CDR2 LQKENI. The CDR3 DNA sequence: TGTGCCAGCTCACCACCCGGCAGGGGTAGGAATGAGCAGTTCTTC. This translates into CASSPPGRGRNEQFF.

The sample holds a few counts of this clonotype. The chain carries TRBV20-1 and TRBJ2-1; 13 nucleotides agree with TRBD2. This CDR3 is built from 15 residues. Germline-derived CDR1 and CDR2 are DFQATT and SNEGSKA (reference sequence). J gave up 10 bases and V 6 bases, and 12 bases lay outside the gene matches. The CDR3 nucleotides are TGCAGTGCCGTTGCGTGGACTAGCGGGGGAAACGAGCAGTTCTTC. Amino acids: CSAVAWTSGGNEQFF.

As for this clonotype: A much larger clonotype is one base distant, so this may be a read error. The chain uses TRBV12-3 or TRBV12-4 and TRBJ1-5; D is unresolved. V gave up 1 base and J gave up 2 bases, with 9 bases separating them. The CDR3 sequence is 15 residues long. CDR3 nucleotides: TGTGCCAGCAGTTTAGGGGTTGGGGGCAATCAGCCCCAGCATTTT. Amino acids: CASSLGVGGNQPQHF.

The rearrangement uses TRBV18 and TRBJ2-7; the D gene is possibly TRBD1 (6 bases). CDR1 and CDR2 (germline): KGHSH, LQKENI. The CDR3 length is 16 residues. Trimming left V 3 bases short and J 0 bases short, with 15 bases between. CDR3: CASSPITGISSYEQYF. The CDR3 nucleotides are TGTGCCAGCTCACCTATTACAGGGATTTCCTCCTACGAGCAGTACTTC.

This clonotype was counted between two and nine times. The rearrangement uses TRBV4-1 and TRBJ2-2; 8 bases match TRBD1. Trimming cost V 1 base and J 6 bases; bases outside gene matches: 10. The CDR3 contains 17 residues. Germline V gene sequence: CDR1 MGHRA, CDR2 YSYEKL. The CDR3 protein is CASSQGMRTGPAGELFF. The CDR3 DNA sequence: TGCGCCAGCAGCCAAGGAATGAGGACAGGGCCCGCCGGGGAGCTGTTTTTT.

This clonotype occurred a few times. The chain is built from TRBV9 and TRBJ2-1, with 11 bases that match TRBD2. Looked up from germline, CDR1 is SGDLS and CDR2 is YYNGEE. The CDR3 consists of 17 residues. Trimming took 2 bases from V and 3 from J; bases not matched to a gene: 7. CDR3 coding DNA: TGTGCCAGCAGCGTCTCCACTCTAGCGGGGGGCTACAATGAGCAGTTCTTC. It yields the protein CASSVSTLAGGYNEQFF.

The sample holds a few counts of this clonotype. The rearrangement uses TRBV12-3 or TRBV12-4 and TRBJ2-1; 10 bases align to TRBD2. The CDR3 is made up of 15 amino acids. The J segment lost 7 bases and the V segment lost 6 bases, leaving 9 bases of the junction unmatched. The CDR3 region has the DNA TGTGCCAGCAGGAACACTAGCGGGGAAGGGAATGAGCAGTTCTTC. Translated: CASRNTSGEGNEQFF.

This rearrangement joins TRBV7-9 to TRBJ2-2; D is possibly TRBD2 (6 bases). The CDR3 spans 16 residues. Trimming shortened V by 2 bases and J by 1 base, and 11 bases separated the two germline ends. CDR1 and CDR2 from the germline V gene are SEHNR and FQNEAQ (reference sequence). The CDR3: CASSLSLGGNTGELFF. CDR3 nucleotide sequence: TGTGCCAGCAGCTTAAGTCTCGGGGGGAACACCGGGGAGCTGTTTTTT.

V and J are TRBV10-3 and TRBJ1-6, with a tentative D call TRBD1 (6 bases). V lost 6 bases, J lost 0 bases, and 12 bases lay in between. The CDR3 sequence is 16 residues long. The V gene's germline CDR1 is ENHRY and CDR2 SYGVKD. The CDR3 spells CAIRGDRSSYNSPLHF. CDR3 DNA sequence: TGTGCCATCAGGGGAGACAGGAGCTCCTATAATTCACCCCTCCACTTT.

This clonotype occurred a few times. This chain joins TRBV5-1 and TRBJ1-5, with 9 bases matching TRBD1. CDR1 and CDR2 (germline): SGHRS, YFSETQ. The CDR3 has 16 amino acids. The ends lost 4 bases at V and 1 base at J; junction bases unmatched: 6. The CDR3 sequence is CASSPTGGKSNQPQHF. CDR3 nucleotide sequence: TGCGCCAGCAGCCCTACAGGGGGCAAGAGCAATCAGCCCCAGCATTTT.

This clonotype was picked up one time. This sequence joins TRBV20-1 and TRBJ2-7; 10 nucleotides align to TRBD2. Germline V gives CDR1 DFQATT, CDR2 SNEGSKA (reference sequence). The CDR3 is 15 residues long. Trimming took 6 bases from V and 4 from J; bases not matched to a gene: 12. The CDR3, as DNA: TGCAGTGCCTCTGCGTTTCTAGCGGGGGATTACGAGCAGTACTTC. Encoded protein: CSASAFLAGDYEQYF.

This clonotype has a handful of counts. V is TRBV28 and J is TRBJ2-6; the D call may be TRBD1 or TRBD2 (6 bases each). Trimming shortened V by 4 bases and J by 0 bases, and 7 bases separated the two germline ends. Germline CDR1 MDHEN, CDR2 SYDVKM. This CDR3 contains 15 residues. CDR3 sequence: CASSSGASGANVLTF. The DNA for the CDR3 is TGTGCCAGCAGTTCGGGGGCCTCTGGGGCCAACGTCCTGACTTTC.

The rearrangement joins TRBV7-9 to TRBJ2-1; D call uncertain. The CDR3 has 15 residues. The V and J ends lost 8 bases and 0 bases respectively, with 14 bases between them. The germline V gene encodes CDR1 SEHNR and CDR2 FQNEAQ (reference sequence). This CDR3 reads CASPPTAISYNEQFF. In nucleotides, the CDR3 is TGTGCCAGCCCCCCAACCGCTATCTCCTACAATGAGCAGTTCTTC. The whole variable domain, remainder taken from reference TRBV7-9 and TRBJ2-1, is DTGVSQNPRHKITKRGQNVTFRCDPISEHNRLYWYRQTLGQGPEFLTYFQNEAQLEKSRLLSDRFSAERPKGSFSTLEIQRTEQGDSAMYLCASPPTAISYNEQFFGPGTRLTVL.

This clonotype has just a few counts. V is TRBV6-5 and J is TRBJ1-3; D call uncertain. Germline V CDR1 and CDR2: MNHEY, SVGAGI. With 6 bases removed from V and 2 bases from J, the gap between germline ends came to 11 bases. This CDR3 spans 14 amino acids. CDR3 in amino acids: CASSNSSPGNTIYF. CDR3 bases: TGTGCCAGCAGCAACTCGTCACCTGGAAACACCATATATTTT.

V and J are TRBV5-1 and TRBJ2-2; D call uncertain. In germline, CDR1 is SGHRS, CDR2 YFSETQ. V gave up 0 bases and J gave up 3 bases, with 9 bases separating them. CDR3 size: 15 residues. CDR3 residues: CASSLESGYTGELFF. CDR3 coding DNA: TGCGCCAGCAGCTTGGAATCCGGGTACACCGGGGAGCTGTTTTTT. The complete variable domain, with remaining parts taken from reference TRBV5-1 and TRBJ2-2, reads KAGVTQTPRYLIKTRGQQVTLSCSPISGHRSVSWYQQTPGQGLQFLFEYFSETQRNKGNFPGRFSGRQFSNSRSEMNVSTLELGDSALYLCASSLESGYTGELFFGEGSRLTVL.

V usage is TRBV5-1 and J usage is TRBJ2-1, with TRBD1 identical over 8 bases. V shed 0 bases, J shed 0 bases, and the junction held 5 bases outside the gene matches. Germline V gene data show CDR1 as SGHRS and CDR2 as YFSETQ. This CDR3 region has 17 residues. CDR3 DNA: TGCGCCAGCAGCTTGGTACCCGGGACAGGCTCCTACAATGAGCAGTTCTTC. Amino acids: CASSLVPGTGSYNEQFF.

This clonotype was observed a handful of times. The chain combines TRBV7-8 with TRBJ2-4; no definite D call. The germline V and J ends were trimmed by 1 base and 9 bases, with 4 bases remaining between them. The CDR3 loop spans 11 amino acids. Germline values: CDR1 SGHVS, CDR2 FQNEAQ. CDR3 nucleotides: TGTGCCAGCAGCTTAGGCCGCATTCAGTACTTC. Residues: CASSLGRIQYF.